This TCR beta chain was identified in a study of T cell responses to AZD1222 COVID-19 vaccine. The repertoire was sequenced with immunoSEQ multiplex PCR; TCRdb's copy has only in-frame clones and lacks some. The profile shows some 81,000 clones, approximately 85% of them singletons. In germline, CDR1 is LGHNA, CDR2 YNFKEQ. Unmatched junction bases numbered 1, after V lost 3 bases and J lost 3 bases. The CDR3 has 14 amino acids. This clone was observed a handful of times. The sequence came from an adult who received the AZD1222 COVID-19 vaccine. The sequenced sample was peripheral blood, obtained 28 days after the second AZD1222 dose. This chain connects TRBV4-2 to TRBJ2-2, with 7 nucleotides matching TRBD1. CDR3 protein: CASSQDRYTGELFF. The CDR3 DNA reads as TGTGCCAGCAGCCAGGACAGGTACACCGGGGAGCTGTTTTTT.